The 22 T cell receptor beta chains in this list originate from one sample, sequenced in a study of T cell responses to AZD1222 COVID-19 vaccine. This table comes from immunoSEQ multiplex PCR, and its TCRdb copy is limited to in-frame clones, with some not included. Here the sample spans approximately 120,000 clones, over 75% being singletons. The sample in question was peripheral blood, obtained on day 0 of AZD1222 vaccination. These TCRs come from an adult in good health.

This chain joins TRBV6-5 and TRBJ1-1; D gene unclear. From germline, CDR1 is MNHEY and CDR2 SVGAGI. The length of the CDR3 is 11 residues. Trimming removed 7 bases at V and 7 bases at J, with 10 bases between. CDR3 residues: CASTFGFEAFF. The CDR3 DNA reads as TGTGCCAGCACCTTCGGGTTTGAAGCTTTCTTT.

The chain couples TRBV10-3 to TRBJ2-3; the match to TRBD1 covers 9 bases. The CDR3 is made up of 15 amino acids. Germline trimming cut 6 bases from V and 6 bases from J; bases unmatched to any gene: 10. The germline gives CDR1 ENHRY, CDR2 SYGVKD. The CDR3 region is CAIRGPGQGGDTQYF. The CDR3 nucleotides are TGTGCCATCAGGGGACCGGGACAGGGCGGGGATACGCAGTATTTT.

The chain couples TRBV2 to TRBJ2-2; D ambiguous. In germline, CDR1 is SNHLY, CDR2 FYNNEI. Trimming pared 4 bases from V and 4 bases from J, leaving 16 bases between. CDR3 length equals 16 residues. The chain's CDR3 is CASSGRTKLPTGELFF. In DNA, the CDR3 is TGTGCCAGCAGTGGAAGGACGAAACTACCCACCGGGGAGCTGTTTTTT. Full variable domain (remainder filled in from reference TRBV2 and TRBJ2-2): EPEVTQTPSHQVTQMGQEVILRCVPISNHLYFYWYRQILGQKVEFLVSFYNNEISEKSEIFDDQFSVERPDGSNFTLKIRSTKLEDSAMYFCASSGRTKLPTGELFFGEGSRLTVL.

The chain employs TRBV6-6 and TRBJ2-1; maybe TRBD2 (5 bases). This CDR3 is 14 amino acids long. With 7 bases removed from V and 2 bases from J, the gap between germline ends came to 12 bases. Germline lookup yields CDR1 MNHNY and CDR2 SVGAGI (reference sequence). CDR3: CASTGVNPYNEQFF. The DNA for the CDR3 is TGTGCCAGCACCGGGGTGAATCCCTACAATGAGCAGTTCTTC.

The gene calls are TRBV28 and TRBJ1-1, with a tentative D call TRBD1 (6 bases). The CDR3 has 17 amino acids. The V gene's germline CDR1 is MDHEN and CDR2 SYDVKM. V was clipped by 2 bases and J by 5 bases, with 21 bases between them. The CDR3 spells CASSLTRQATWSTEAFF. Here the CDR3 DNA reads TGTGCCAGCAGTTTAACCCGACAGGCCACGTGGTCTACTGAAGCTTTCTTT.

The J gene is TRBJ1-2, the V gene TRBV24-1; 8 bases are shared with TRBD1. With 4 bases clipped from V and 2 bases from J, the junction kept 2 bases outside the gene matches. CDR1 is KGHDR, CDR2 SFDVKD, per germline. The CDR3 runs 14 residues. In nucleotides, the CDR3 is TGTGCCACCAGTGAAAGGACAGGGAACTATGGCTACACCTTC. It codes for CATSERTGNYGYTF.

The chain links TRBV5-4 to TRBJ1-1; 11 nucleotides align to TRBD1. The CDR3 has 16 amino acids. V was clipped by 3 bases and J by 4 bases; unmatched bases: 8. CDR1 and CDR2 (germline): SGHNT, YYREEE (reference sequence). The DNA of the CDR3 is TGTGCCAGCAGCTCCTGGACAGGGGGCCGGGGCACTGAAGCTTTCTTT. This codes for CASSSWTGGRGTEAFF.

The chain couples TRBV18 to TRBJ2-2, with 9 positions matching TRBD1. Germline trimming cut 4 bases from V and 4 bases from J; bases unmatched to any gene: 7. The CDR3 is 16 amino acids. CDR1 is KGHSH and CDR2 is LQKENI in the germline V gene. CDR3 nucleotides: TGTGCCAGCTCACGACTACAGGGGGCCGGCACCGGGGAGCTGTTTTTT. Its translation is CASSRLQGAGTGELFF.

The chain recombines TRBV29-1 with TRBJ2-1, with 10 bases lining up with TRBD2. In germline, CDR1 is SQVTM, CDR2 ANQGSEA. J was trimmed by 0 bases and V by 8 bases; bases with no gene match: 7. The CDR3 is made up of 15 amino acids. The CDR3 sequence: CSHRLAGASYNEQFF. CDR3 bases: TGCAGCCATCGACTAGCGGGCGCCTCCTACAATGAGCAGTTCTTC.

This clone was picked up one time. The chain links TRBV11-2 to TRBJ1-5; D unresolved. The CDR3 is 14 amino acids. CDR1 and CDR2 from the germline V gene are SGHAT and FQNNGV. V was cut by 0 bases and J by 1 base, with 4 bases left in between. This CDR3 reads CASSLDRSNQPQHF. In DNA, the CDR3 is TGTGCCAGCAGCTTAGATAGAAGCAATCAGCCCCAGCATTTT.

This chain connects TRBV11-2 to TRBJ1-2; TRBD1 might be the D (5 bases). CDR3 size: 14 residues. CDR1 and CDR2 from the germline V gene are SGHAT and FQNNGV. V lost 0 bases and J lost 6, with 11 bases in between. CDR3 residues: CASSLDLGGDGYTF. The CDR3 DNA is TGTGCCAGCAGCTTAGATCTGGGGGGGGATGGCTACACCTTC.

The CDR3 sequence is CASSQERGYGYTF. The CDR3 DNA is TGCGCCAGCAGCCAAGAGAGGGGCTATGGCTACACCTTC. The J gene is TRBJ1-2, the V gene TRBV4-3, with a tentative D call TRBD1 (5 bases). The CDR3 has 13 residues. Trimming removed 0 bases at V and 4 bases at J, with 6 bases between. CDR1 is LGHNA and CDR2 is YSLEER in the germline V gene.

This CDR3 reads CASSGTSGGANENEQFF. The CDR3 DNA follows: TGTGCCAGCAGCGGGACTAGCGGGGGGGCCAATGAGAATGAGCAGTTCTTC. The chain carries TRBV9 and TRBJ2-1; 15 positions match TRBD2. Trimming cost V 3 bases and J 7 bases; bases outside gene matches: 8. This CDR3 spans 17 amino acids. Germline V gene lookup returns CDR1 SGDLS and CDR2 YYNGEE.

The chain is built from TRBV7-8 and TRBJ1-6; possible D gene TRBD1, 6 bases. The CDR3 has 18 residues. Germline CDR1 reads SGHVS; CDR2 reads FQNEAQ. Trimming pared 5 bases from V and 0 bases from J, leaving 17 bases between. The CDR3: CASSERQVESSYNSPLHF. The DNA of the CDR3 is TGTGCCAGCAGCGAGAGACAGGTTGAAAGCTCCTATAATTCACCCCTCCACTTT. Using reference TRBV7-8 and TRBJ1-6 for the parts outside the CDR3, the full variable domain is GAGVSQSPRYKVAKRGQDVALRCDPISGHVSLFWYQQALGQGPEFLTYFQNEAQLDKSGLPSDRFFAERPEGSVSTLKIQRTQQEDSAVYLCASSERQVESSYNSPLHFGNGTRLTVT.

The V call is TRBV5-1, the J call TRBJ1-6; 12 bases agree with TRBD1. The germline gives CDR1 SGHRS, CDR2 YFSETQ. V lost 0 bases and J lost 7; bases outside the gene matches: 2. There are 16 residues in the CDR3. The CDR3 reads CASSLDGTGGNSPLHF. CDR3 DNA sequence: TGCGCCAGCAGCTTGGACGGGACAGGGGGCAATTCACCCCTCCACTTT. Full variable domain (missing parts from reference TRBV5-1 and TRBJ1-6): KAGVTQTPRYLIKTRGQQVTLSCSPISGHRSVSWYQQTPGQGLQFLFEYFSETQRNKGNFPGRFSGRQFSNSRSEMNVSTLELGDSALYLCASSLDGTGGNSPLHFGNGTRLTVT.

The chain uses TRBV4-1 and TRBJ2-3; the match to TRBD2 covers 8 bases. Losses at the gene ends were 0 bases for V and 3 bases for J; bases not matched to a gene: 8. The CDR3 length is 17 residues. Germline loops: CDR1 MGHRA, CDR2 YSYEKL. The CDR3 region is CASSQEWASGQTDTQYF. CDR3 DNA sequence: TGCGCCAGCAGCCAAGAGTGGGCTAGCGGGCAAACAGATACGCAGTATTTT.

The rearrangement uses TRBV21-1 and TRBJ1-5; the table gives TRBD1 as D, unverified against the DNA. TRBV21-1 is classified as a pseudogene. The CDR3 length is 16 residues. The CDR3 loop reads CASSKGTVNSNQPQHF. The CDR3 DNA sequence: TGTGCCAGCAGCAAAGGAACAGTAAATAGCAATCAGCCCCAGCATTTT.

V gene TRBV24-1 combines with J gene TRBJ2-1, with TRBD1 identical over 12 bases. Germline CDR1 and CDR2: KGHDR and SFDVKD. This CDR3 is 15 amino acids long. J was trimmed by 12 bases and V by 4 bases; bases with no gene match: 9. The CDR3 loop is CATSDQGQGARWQFF. The CDR3 DNA reads as TGTGCCACCAGTGACCAGGGACAGGGGGCAAGGTGGCAGTTCTTC.

V is TRBV19 and J is TRBJ1-3; possibly TRBD1 for D (6 bases). Germline CDR1 and CDR2: LNHDA and SQIVND (reference sequence). The CDR3 runs to 18 residues. V shed 7 bases and J shed 1 base, with 23 bases lying between them. CDR3 region: CASTSPPGTMASGNTIYF. The CDR3 coding sequence is TGTGCCAGTACCTCACCCCCTGGGACAATGGCTTCTGGAAACACCATATATTTT.

This clone was observed a few times. The chain combines TRBV19 with TRBJ2-5; D assignment may be TRBD1 or TRBD2 (5 bases each). The V and J ends lost 6 bases and 7 bases respectively, with 15 bases between them. The CDR3 length is 13 residues. The V gene's germline CDR1 is LNHDA and CDR2 SQIVND (reference sequence). The CDR3 DNA reads TGTGCCAGTAGCACCGGGGCCTTAGGGACCCAGTACTTC. It translates to CASSTGALGTQYF.

The chain employs TRBV7-2 and TRBJ2-4; D call uncertain. CDR1 is SGHTA and CDR2 is FQGNSA in the germline V gene. Trimming stripped 0 bases from V and 3 bases from J, with 3 bases between. This CDR3 has 13 amino acids. The CDR3 coding sequence is TGTGCCAGCAGCTTAGCCCACAAAAACATTCAGTACTTC. This translates into CASSLAHKNIQYF.

J is TRBJ1-1 and V is TRBV6-5; 9 bases match TRBD1. Trimming removed 2 bases from V and 7 bases from J; junction bases left unmatched: 5. Germline values: CDR1 MNHEY, CDR2 SVGAGI. There are 14 residues in the CDR3. The CDR3 sequence: CASSYTQGAGEAFF. The CDR3 region has the DNA TGTGCCAGCAGTTACACACAGGGGGCCGGTGAAGCTTTCTTT.